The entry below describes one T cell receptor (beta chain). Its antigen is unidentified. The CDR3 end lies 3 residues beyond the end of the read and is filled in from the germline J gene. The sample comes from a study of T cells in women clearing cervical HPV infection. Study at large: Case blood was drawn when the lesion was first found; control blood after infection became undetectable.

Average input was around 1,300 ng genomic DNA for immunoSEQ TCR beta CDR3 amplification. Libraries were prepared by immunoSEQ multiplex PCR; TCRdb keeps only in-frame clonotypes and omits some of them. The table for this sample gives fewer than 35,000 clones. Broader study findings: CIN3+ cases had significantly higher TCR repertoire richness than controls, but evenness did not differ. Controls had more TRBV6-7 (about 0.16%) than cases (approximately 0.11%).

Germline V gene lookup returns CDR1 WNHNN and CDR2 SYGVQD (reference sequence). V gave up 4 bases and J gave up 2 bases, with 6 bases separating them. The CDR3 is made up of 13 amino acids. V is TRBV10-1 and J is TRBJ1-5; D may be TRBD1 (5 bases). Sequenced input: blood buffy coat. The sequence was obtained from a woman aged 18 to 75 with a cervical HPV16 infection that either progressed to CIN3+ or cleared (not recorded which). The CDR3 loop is CASSGQRNQPQHF. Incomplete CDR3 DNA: TGCGCCAGCAGTGGACAGCGCAATCAGCCC.